Below are 27 T cell receptor beta chains sequenced from a single sample in a study of neurological immune-mediated disorders. TCRdb re-derived calls from the 5' RACE reads in MiXCR, one entry per CDR3 protein. The sample includes tens of thousands of distinct CDR3 sequences, over 9.5% of them seen just once. The sample comprised PBMCs. The receptors stem from a female donor in good health.

This clonotype was counted ten times or more. The V call is TRBV29-1, the J call TRBJ2-5; D remains ambiguous. Deletions cut 3 bases from V and 1 base from J, with 6 bases between. The germline gives CDR1 SQVTM, CDR2 ANQGSEA. This CDR3 spans 12 amino acids. CDR3 DNA sequence: TGCAGCGTTGATGAGAGCCAAGAGACCCAGTACTTC. Amino acids: CSVDESQETQYF.

This clonotype was seen at least ten times. The chain combines TRBV12-3 or TRBV12-4 with TRBJ1-4; a possible D gene is TRBD1 (5 bases). V lost 3 bases, J lost 5 bases, and 10 bases lay in between. The CDR3 runs to 14 residues. The CDR3 nucleotides read TGTGCCAGCAGTTTCGGGGGAGGGAATGAAAAACTGTTTTTT. It is translated as CASSFGGGNEKLFF.

In this sample, this clonotype turned up many times. V gene TRBV19 combines with J gene TRBJ2-3, with TRBD2 matching over 12 bases. V lost 4 bases to trimming and J lost 6 bases; unmatched junction nucleotides: 8. Germline CDR1 LNHDA, CDR2 SQIVND (reference sequence). This CDR3 region has 16 residues. The CDR3 nucleotides read TGTGCCAGTAGTAAAGTAGGGGGACTAGCGGGCGATACGCAGTATTTT. Its protein is CASSKVGGLAGDTQYF.

This clonotype showed up many times. The V and J genes are TRBV14 and TRBJ1-1, with D possibly matching TRBD1 (5 bases). V shed 6 bases and J shed 5 bases, with 16 bases lying between them. CDR3 size: 14 residues. Germline V CDR1 and CDR2: SGHDN, FVKESK. The CDR3 sequence is CASRKDTRVTEAFF. CDR3 coding DNA: TGTGCCAGCAGGAAGGACACCCGAGTAACTGAAGCTTTCTTT.

As to this clonotype: A junction boundary mismatches the germline segment, possibly from a read error. The chain recombines TRBV6-5 with TRBJ2-4; 13 bases map to TRBD2. The CDR3 is 19 residues long. Germline V gene sequence: CDR1 MNHEY, CDR2 SVGAGI. Here the CDR3 reads CASSPKPLAGGLSKNIQYF. The CDR3 region has the DNA TGTGCCAGCAGTCCCAAGCCACTAGCGGGGGGGCTATCCAAAAACATCCAGTACTTC.

This chain links TRBV3-1 with TRBJ1-2, with TRBD1 as a possible D gene (5 bases). V shed 8 bases and J shed 2 bases, with 15 bases lying between them. Per germline, CDR1 LGHDT and CDR2 YNNKEL (reference sequence). This CDR3 contains 14 residues. The CDR3 sequence is CASQAGTPNYGYTF. In DNA form, the CDR3 reads TGTGCCAGCCAGGCCGGGACCCCAAACTATGGCTACACCTTC. Variable domain in full (rest from reference TRBV3-1 and TRBJ1-2): DTAVSQTPKYLVTQMGNDKSIKCEQNLGHDTMYWYKQDSKKFLKIMFSYNNKELIINETVPNRFSPKSPDKAHLNLHINSLELGDSAVYFCASQAGTPNYGYTFGSGTRLTVV.

The CDR3 loop reads CASSLSGANPSYNEQFF. The CDR3 bases are TGTGCCAGCAGCTTGTCCGGGGCAAATCCTTCCTACAATGAGCAGTTCTTC. The rearrangement links TRBV7-2 to TRBJ2-1; D is perhaps TRBD1 or TRBD2 (5 bases each). The CDR3 is 17 amino acids. From germline, CDR1 is SGHTA and CDR2 FQGNSA. V lost 3 bases and J lost 1, with 16 bases in between.

The V call is TRBV6-2 or TRBV6-3, the J call TRBJ2-6; the match to TRBD1 covers 8 bases. Germline CDR1 MNHEY, CDR2 SVGEGT. V dropped 5 bases and J dropped 3; count of bases not matched to a gene: 3. The CDR3 spans 15 residues. The CDR3 is CASSGQGVGANVLTF. In nucleotides, the CDR3 is TGTGCCAGCAGTGGACAGGGAGTTGGGGCCAACGTCCTGACTTTC.

This clonotype was picked up many times. DNA for the CDR3: TGTGCCAGCAGCTTAGGCGTCGGCTCCTACAATGAGCAGTTCTTC. Amino acids: CASSLGVGSYNEQFF. The chain combines TRBV7-3 with TRBJ2-1; D unresolved. V was trimmed by 2 bases and J by 0 bases, leaving 8 bases between them. The CDR3 runs to 15 residues. From germline, CDR1 is SGHTA and CDR2 FQGTGA.

Ten or more counts support this clonotype. J is TRBJ2-3 and V is TRBV5-1; TRBD1 aligns across 9 bases. The CDR3 is made up of 15 amino acids. From germline, CDR1 is SGHRS and CDR2 YFSETQ. After removal of 4 bases from V and 2 bases from J, the junction contained 5 bases not matched to a gene. The CDR3 region is CASSRDRGDTDTQYF. CDR3 sequence (DNA): TGCGCCAGCAGCCGCGACAGGGGGGACACAGATACGCAGTATTTT.

This clonotype was counted many times. The CDR3 DNA reads TGTGCCAGCAGCGTAGCTCCCGGTAGCGGGGGCCAGGGGGAGCAGTACTTC. This sequence encodes CASSVAPGSGGQGEQYF. The chain is built from TRBV9 and TRBJ2-7, with 9 bases matching TRBD2. V shed 0 bases, J shed 7 bases, and the junction held 14 bases outside the gene matches. Germline CDR1 and CDR2: SGDLS and YYNGEE. The CDR3 covers 17 residues.

This clonotype was recorded many times. This chain's CDR3 is CASSLPRGEGTTEAFF. The CDR3 DNA reads TGCGCCAGCAGCTTGCCTAGGGGGGAGGGGACGACTGAAGCTTTCTTT. The V and J genes are TRBV5-1 and TRBJ1-1; D perhaps matches TRBD1 (6 bases). The CDR3 covers 16 residues. Germline CDR1 and CDR2: SGHRS and YFSETQ. V lost 1 base and J 5 bases, leaving 18 bases between the germline ends.

This clonotype was found many times. This sequence joins TRBV9 and TRBJ2-5, with 8 bases lining up with TRBD2. Trimming at V came to 0 bases and at J to 1 base, leaving 5 bases not matched to a gene. This CDR3 is 16 amino acids long. Germline loops: CDR1 SGDLS, CDR2 YYNGEE. The CDR3: CASSVESGSGQETQYF. Written as DNA, the CDR3 is TGTGCCAGCAGCGTAGAAAGCGGGAGCGGCCAAGAGACCCAGTACTTC.

At least ten counts were recorded for this clonotype. V usage is TRBV7-8 and J usage is TRBJ2-2; perhaps D is TRBD1 or TRBD2 (5 bases each). The germline V gene has CDR1 SGHVS and CDR2 FQNEAQ. Deletions cut 2 bases from V and 1 base from J, with 14 bases between. The CDR3 sequence is 17 residues long. CDR3 DNA sequence: TGTGCCAGCAGCTTAAGGCTCCCGGGGCAGAACACCGGGGAGCTGTTTTTT. Residues: CASSLRLPGQNTGELFF.

This clonotype has ten or more counts. The chain employs TRBV5-5 and TRBJ2-3; D is ambiguous. The germline CDR1 and CDR2 sequences are SGHKS and YYEKEE (reference sequence). Trimming took 5 bases from V and 6 from J, leaving 16 bases between them. The CDR3 extends over 14 amino acids. CDR3 DNA sequence: TGTGCCAGCAGTAAGACTCAGCGTTGGGATACGCAGTATTTT. This codes for CASSKTQRWDTQYF.

The table lists this clonotype with many counts. The chain links TRBV6-1 to TRBJ2-1; 12 nucleotides match TRBD2. Germline trimming cut 10 bases from V and 2 bases from J; bases unmatched to any gene: 3. Per germline, CDR1 MNHNS and CDR2 SASEGT. The CDR3 sequence is 14 residues long. CDR3 sequence reads: CANGLAGPYNEQFF. CDR3 in DNA: TGTGCCAACGGACTAGCGGGGCCCTACAATGAGCAGTTCTTC.

This rearrangement joins TRBV7-8 to TRBJ1-5, with D unresolved. Germline V gene lookup returns CDR1 SGHVS and CDR2 FQNEAQ. V was pared by 6 bases and J by 0 bases, with 12 bases between. The CDR3 totals 15 residues. The CDR3, as DNA: TGTGCCAGCAGATCCACAACAGTTAGCAATCAGCCCCAGCATTTT. Translated: CASRSTTVSNQPQHF.

This clonotype was seen many times. The chain is built from TRBV9 and TRBJ1-2; tentatively, D is TRBD1 (5 bases). Germline V gene data show CDR1 as SGDLS and CDR2 as YYNGEE. The V and J ends lost 0 bases and 5 bases respectively, with 17 bases between them. The CDR3 loop spans 16 amino acids. CDR3 amino acids: CASSVGRDQEWYGYTF. Here the CDR3 DNA reads TGTGCCAGCAGCGTAGGGAGGGACCAGGAATGGTATGGCTACACCTTC. Together with reference TRBV9 and TRBJ1-2, the CDR3 gives the full variable domain: DSGVTQTPKHLITATGQRVTLRCSPRSGDLSVYWYQQSLDQGLQFLIQYYNGEERAKGNILERFSAQQFPDLHSELNLSSLELGDSALYFCASSVGRDQEWYGYTFGSGTRLTVV.

This clonotype was seen at least ten times. V gene TRBV2 combines with J gene TRBJ1-6; D remains unclear. The V end was cut by 8 bases, the J end by 0 bases, with 11 bases between. CDR1 and CDR2 from the germline V gene are SNHLY and FYNNEI. CDR3 length equals 15 residues. The CDR3 DNA reads as TGTGCCAGCCACGGGATCAGCTCCTATAATTCACCCCTCCACTTT. Protein product: CASHGISSYNSPLHF.

The rearrangement uses TRBV19 and TRBJ2-2; D is perhaps TRBD2 (5 bases). V was pared by 8 bases and J by 2 bases, with 12 bases between. Germline-derived CDR1 and CDR2 are LNHDA and SQIVND (reference sequence). The CDR3 sequence is 14 residues long. The DNA of the CDR3 is TGTGCCAGTCAAAGAGCGGCCAACACCGGGGAGCTGTTTTTT. Amino acid sequence: CASQRAANTGELFF.

There are many counts of this clonotype. The chain carries TRBV5-1 and TRBJ2-2; no reliable D call. V shed 1 base and J shed 5 bases, with 12 bases lying between them. The CDR3 spans 15 residues. CDR1 and CDR2 from the germline V gene are SGHRS and YFSETQ. The CDR3 region is CASSLIGRTTGELFF. The CDR3, as DNA: TGCGCCAGCAGCTTGATCGGACGCACAACCGGGGAGCTGTTTTTT.

There are many counts of this clonotype. V is TRBV20-1 and J is TRBJ2-1; D is undetermined. Between the trimmed V and J ends, which lost 2 bases and 7 bases, there was a span of 9 bases. The CDR3 extends over 12 amino acids. Looked up from germline, CDR1 is DFQATT and CDR2 is SNEGSKA (reference sequence). The CDR3 nucleotides are TGCAGTGCTAGAAGACCAGGAAATGAGCAGTTCTTC. Amino acids: CSARRPGNEQFF.

This clonotype appeared many times. The V gene is TRBV20-1, the J gene TRBJ2-7; the match to TRBD1 covers 9 bases. V lost 3 bases to trimming and J lost 3 bases; unmatched junction nucleotides: 6. The length of the CDR3 is 14 residues. Germline V gene sequence: CDR1 DFQATT, CDR2 SNEGSKA (reference sequence). The CDR3 sequence is CSARGQGGSYEQYF. As DNA, the CDR3 is TGCAGTGCTAGGGGACAGGGAGGGAGCTACGAGCAGTACTTC.

At least ten counts were recorded for this clonotype. The rearrangement joins TRBV27 to TRBJ2-3, with a tentative D call TRBD1 (6 bases). Germline CDR1 MNHEY, CDR2 SMNVEV (reference sequence). The CDR3 covers 20 residues. Trimming took 4 bases from V and 3 from J, leaving 29 bases between them. DNA for the CDR3: TGTGCCAGCAGTTCCCGGACAGTATTCGTTACTTCAGGGAAAACAGATACGCAGTATTTT. Its translation is CASSSRTVFVTSGKTDTQYF.

There are many counts of this clonotype. The chain joins TRBV3-1 to TRBJ2-2, with 9 nucleotides matching TRBD1. The CDR3 has 14 residues. The V gene end was trimmed by 7 bases and the J gene end by 4 bases; junction bases not matched to a gene: 4. Germline loops: CDR1 LGHDT, CDR2 YNNKEL (reference sequence). The CDR3 reads CASNDRGSTGELFF. The CDR3 DNA reads TGTGCCAGCAACGACAGGGGGTCCACCGGGGAGCTGTTTTTT.

At least ten counts were recorded for this clonotype. CDR3 region: CASSPGPGPTGSTEAFF. CDR3 in DNA: TGTGCCAGCAGCCCTGGACCCGGCCCCACTGGGAGCACTGAAGCTTTCTTT. The chain joins TRBV7-9 to TRBJ1-1, with D hard to call. The CDR3 loop spans 17 amino acids. The V end lost 5 bases, the J end lost 4 bases, and 23 bases lay between the germline ends. Germline assignment: CDR1 SEHNR and CDR2 FQNEAQ (reference sequence). The complete variable domain, with remaining parts taken from reference TRBV7-9 and TRBJ1-1, reads DTGVSQNPRHKITKRGQNVTFRCDPISEHNRLYWYRQTLGQGPEFLTYFQNEAQLEKSRLLSDRFSAERPKGSFSTLEIQRTEQGDSAMYLCASSPGPGPTGSTEAFFGQGTRLTVV.

This clonotype was observed at least ten times. This rearrangement joins TRBV20-1 to TRBJ2-3; TRBD1 matches at 7 bases. Trimming cost V 6 bases and J 4 bases; bases outside gene matches: 10. Germline assignment: CDR1 DFQATT and CDR2 SNEGSKA (reference sequence). This CDR3 has 14 amino acids. The CDR3 nucleotides are TGCAGTGCCAGCCGGGACAGCGCGTCAGATACGCAGTATTTT. As protein: CSASRDSASDTQYF.